A single count supports the clone carrying this T cell receptor (beta chain). Its antigen is not identified. These data come from a study of shared clonotypes between healthy human individuals. Regarding the study as a whole: Clonotype sharing levels among donors were expected to vary with sequencing depth.

The CDR3 runs 13 residues. CDR1 is SEHNR, CDR2 FQNEAQ, per germline (reference sequence). Trimming stripped 3 bases from V and 7 bases from J, with 12 bases between. Sequencing used immunoSEQ multiplex PCR; TCRdb keeps in-frame clones, though not all of them. The profile shows some 1.1 million clones, 60% to 85% of them singletons. The chain carries TRBV7-9 and TRBJ2-5, with unresolved D. Sequencing was carried out using memory CD4+ T cells from PBMCs. Subset described: CD45RA-negative fraction. This clonotype was sampled from a man between 18 and 29 years old in good health. Some clones in this sample may be carry-over from other donors' samples. The CDR3 is CASSFTGFATQYF. The CDR3 bases are TGTGCCAGCAGCTTCACCGGGTTTGCGACCCAGTACTTC.